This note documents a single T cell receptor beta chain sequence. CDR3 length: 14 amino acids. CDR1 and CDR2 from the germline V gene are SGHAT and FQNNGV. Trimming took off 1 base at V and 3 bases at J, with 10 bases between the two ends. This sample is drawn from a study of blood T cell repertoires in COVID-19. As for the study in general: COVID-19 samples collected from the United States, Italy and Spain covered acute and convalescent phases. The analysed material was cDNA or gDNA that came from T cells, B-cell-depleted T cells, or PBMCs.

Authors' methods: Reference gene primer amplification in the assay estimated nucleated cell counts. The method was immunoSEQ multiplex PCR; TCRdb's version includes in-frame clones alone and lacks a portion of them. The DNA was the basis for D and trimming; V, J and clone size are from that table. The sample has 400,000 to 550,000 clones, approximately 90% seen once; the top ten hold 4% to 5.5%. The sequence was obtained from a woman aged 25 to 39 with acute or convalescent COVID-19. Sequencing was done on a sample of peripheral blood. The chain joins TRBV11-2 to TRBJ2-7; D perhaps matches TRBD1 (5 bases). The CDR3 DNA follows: TGTGCCAGCAGCTTAGTGATCCAGGGCTACGAGCAGTACTTC. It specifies CASSLVIQGYEQYF.